The 3 T cell receptor beta chains presented below share a single source sample, sequenced in a study of early T cells in non-severe SARS-CoV-2 infection. TCRdb reprocessed the 5' RACE reads via MiXCR and lists one record per CDR3 protein. This sample has tens of thousands of distinct CDR3 sequences, with roughly 10% found just once. The sample consisted of whole blood, taken at baseline. The origin of the receptors is an adult who was a healthcare worker with PCR-confirmed SARS-CoV-2 infection or an uninfected control (not recorded which).

This clonotype appeared a few times. The V call is TRBV10-3, the J call TRBJ2-3, with D unresolved. Trimming left V 6 bases short and J 11 bases short, with 12 bases between. This CDR3 contains 11 residues. Germline assignment: CDR1 ENHRY and CDR2 SYGVKD. Here the CDR3 DNA reads TGTGCCATCAGACGGCTGGAGAGGCAGTATTTT. Amino acid sequence: CAIRRLERQYF.

This clonotype was found a few times. V is TRBV10-2 and J is TRBJ1-4; D gene uncertain. Germline V gene data show CDR1 as WSHSY and CDR2 as SAAADI. With 8 bases removed from V and 7 bases from J, the gap between germline ends came to 14 bases. The length of the CDR3 is 13 residues. CDR3 sequence (DNA): TGCGCCAGCCAAAAGGGAACATTTGAAAAACTGTTTTTT. Its protein product is CASQKGTFEKLFF.

V and J are TRBV4-1 and TRBJ2-7; TRBD2 aligns across 9 bases. The CDR3 extends over 20 amino acids. Per germline, CDR1 MGHRA and CDR2 YSYEKL. J gave up 0 bases and V 3 bases, and 18 bases lay outside the gene matches. The CDR3 sequence is CASSQIALTSGLEFSYEQYF. In DNA form, the CDR3 reads TGCGCCAGCAGCCAGATTGCGTTGACTAGCGGCCTAGAATTCTCCTACGAGCAGTACTTC.